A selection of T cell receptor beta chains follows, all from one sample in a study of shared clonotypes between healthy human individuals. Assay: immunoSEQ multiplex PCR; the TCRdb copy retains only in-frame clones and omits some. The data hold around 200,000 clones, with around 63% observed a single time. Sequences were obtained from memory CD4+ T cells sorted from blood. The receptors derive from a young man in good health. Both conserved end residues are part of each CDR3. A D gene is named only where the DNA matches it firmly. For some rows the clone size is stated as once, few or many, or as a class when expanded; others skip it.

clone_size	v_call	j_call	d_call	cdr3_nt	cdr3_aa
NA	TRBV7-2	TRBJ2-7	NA	TGTGCCAGCAGCCCGAACAGGAATTACGAGCAGTACTTC	CASSPNRNYEQYF
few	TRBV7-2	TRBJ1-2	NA	TGTGCCAGCAGCTCGGGGGGGCGAATGTCGGGCACCTTC	CASSSGGRMSGTF
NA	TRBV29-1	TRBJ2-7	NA	TGCAGCGTTGAACCCGGTATTCCTCCTGGCAAGCAGTACTTC	CSVEPGIPPGKQYF
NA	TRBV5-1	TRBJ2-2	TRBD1	TGCGCCAGCAGCGGACAGGGGACCGGGGAGCTGTTTTTT	CASSGQGTGELFF
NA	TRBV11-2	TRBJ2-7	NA	TGTGCCAGCAGCTTAGCAGGGGTTGGGGAGCAGTACTTC	CASSLAGVGEQYF
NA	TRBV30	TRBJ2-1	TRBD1	TGTGCCTGGAGCGCTGACAGGGAGAGTCCGTTCTTC	CAWSADRESPFF
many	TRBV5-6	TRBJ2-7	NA	TGTGCCAGCAGCTTGGATCCAACTTACGAGCAGTACTTC	CASSLDPTYEQYF
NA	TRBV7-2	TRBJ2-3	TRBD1	TGTGCCAGCAGTTTCTCTCAGGACAGGGGCGATCGGACCCTCCGTTATTTT	CASSFSQDRGDRTLRYF
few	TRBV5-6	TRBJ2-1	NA	TGTGCCAGCAGACCCGAAGGACTAACATACAATGAGCAGTTCTTC	CASRPEGLTYNEQFF
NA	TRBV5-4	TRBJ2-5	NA	TGTGCCAGCAGATACGAGACCGGGGAGGTGGGAGAGACCCAGTACTTC	CASRYETGEVGETQYF
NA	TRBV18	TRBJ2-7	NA	TGTGCCAGCTCACCAGGGGGAACGTACGAGCAGTACTTC	CASSPGGTYEQYF
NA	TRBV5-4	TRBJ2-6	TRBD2	TGTGCCAGCAGCTTGGAACTAGCGGTAGGTGGGGCCAACGTCCTGACTTTC	CASSLELAVGGANVLTF
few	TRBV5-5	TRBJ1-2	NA	TGTGCCAGCAGCTTGGTGAACCCGGCCCATGGCTACACCTTC	CASSLVNPAHGYTF
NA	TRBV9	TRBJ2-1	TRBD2	TGTGCCAGCAGCGTAGGGACTAGCGGGAGCTACTCCTACAATGAGCAGTTCTTC	CASSVGTSGSYSYNEQFF